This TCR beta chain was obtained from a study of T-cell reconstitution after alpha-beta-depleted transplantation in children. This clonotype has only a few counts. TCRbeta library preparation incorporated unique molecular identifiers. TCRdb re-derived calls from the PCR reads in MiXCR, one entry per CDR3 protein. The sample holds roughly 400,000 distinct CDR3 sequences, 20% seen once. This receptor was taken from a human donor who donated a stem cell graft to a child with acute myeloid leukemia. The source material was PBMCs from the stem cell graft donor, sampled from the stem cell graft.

The DNA of the CDR3 is TGCGCCAGCAGCGAGGTCCATGAGCAGTTCTTC. This encodes CASSEVHEQFF. The gene calls are TRBV5-1 and TRBJ2-1; unclear D gene. Per the germline V gene, CDR1 is SGHRS and CDR2 is YFSETQ. The CDR3 is 11 amino acids. With 4 bases removed from V and 8 bases from J, the gap between germline ends came to 7 bases. Filled out from reference TRBV5-1 and TRBJ2-1, the complete variable domain reads KAGVTQTPRYLIKTRGQQVTLSCSPISGHRSVSWYQQTPGQGLQFLFEYFSETQRNKGNFPGRFSGRQFSNSRSEMNVSTLELGDSALYLCASSEVHEQFFGPGTRLTVL.